These 11 T cell receptor beta chains originate from one sample sequenced in a study of blood T cells in healthy people across ages. Then a second PCR, running roughly 7 to 11 cycles, was carried out with a sample-barcoded 5' primer and a J-beta primer mix. TCRdb re-called the 5' RACE reads with MiXCR, one entry per CDR3 protein. In the table there are 700,000 to 850,000 distinct CDR3 sequences, 35% to 40% of which are singletons. Sequencing was done on a sample of blood. The receptors were sampled from a young man in good health.

The chain employs TRBV2 and TRBJ2-5, with a weak D call TRBD1 (6 bases). The CDR3 runs to 16 residues. Germline CDR1 is SNHLY and CDR2 is FYNNEI. Trimming pared 4 bases from V and 0 bases from J, leaving 15 bases between. The CDR3 nucleotides read TGTGCCAGCAGTGGGACGGGACACGTGAACCAAGAGACCCAGTACTTC. As protein: CASSGTGHVNQETQYF.

This chain connects TRBV11-2 to TRBJ2-3; D is perhaps TRBD1 or TRBD2 (5 bases each). The germline V and J ends were trimmed by 5 bases and 6 bases, with 24 bases remaining between them. In germline, CDR1 is SGHAT, CDR2 FQNNGV. The CDR3 totals 17 residues. For the CDR3, the DNA is TGTGCCAGCAGCCACCAACCAGGGCGGGCGAGTAGGGATACGCAGTATTTT. Protein sequence: CASSHQPGRASRDTQYF.

This clonotype was seen more than once but under ten times. The V call is TRBV7-8, the J call TRBJ2-3; the match to TRBD2 covers 14 bases. Germline loops: CDR1 SGHVS, CDR2 FQNEAQ. The CDR3 length is 16 residues. J gave up 4 bases and V 5 bases, and 5 bases lay outside the gene matches. The chain's CDR3 is CASSPWTSGGSDTQYF. Written as DNA, the CDR3 is TGTGCCAGCAGCCCCTGGACTAGCGGGGGGTCAGATACGCAGTATTTT. Looking up the rest from reference TRBV7-8 and TRBJ2-3 gives the full variable domain: GAGVSQSPRYKVAKRGQDVALRCDPISGHVSLFWYQQALGQGPEFLTYFQNEAQLDKSGLPSDRFFAERPEGSVSTLKIQRTQQEDSAVYLCASSPWTSGGSDTQYFGPGTRLTVL.

This chain links TRBV9 with TRBJ2-7; the match to TRBD2 covers 10 bases. The trim removed 4 bases at V and 7 bases at J, leaving 17 bases unmatched. The germline V gene encodes CDR1 SGDLS and CDR2 YYNGEE. The CDR3 runs 17 residues. CDR3 sequence reads: CASSHPSGGDTYNEQYF. The DNA of the CDR3 is TGTGCCAGCAGCCACCCCAGCGGGGGGGATACTTACAATGAGCAGTACTTC.

The chain couples TRBV6-2 or TRBV6-3 to TRBJ2-7, with 9 bases aligning to TRBD1. The CDR3 runs 16 residues. Germline values: CDR1 MNHEY, CDR2 SVGEGT. Trimming removed 0 bases from V and 0 bases from J; junction bases left unmatched: 3. In DNA form, the CDR3 reads TGTGCCAGCAGTTACTCGGGACAGGGCATCTCCTACGAGCAGTACTTC. Translation gives CASSYSGQGISYEQYF.

V usage is TRBV4-2 and J usage is TRBJ2-1, with 7 bases fitting TRBD2. V trimming: 3 bases; J trimming: 2 bases; junction bases outside the gene matches: 1. The CDR3 has 14 amino acids. The germline CDR1 and CDR2 sequences are LGHNA and YNFKEQ. CDR3 in DNA: TGTGCCAGCAGCCAGGGGACTACCTACAATGAGCAGTTCTTC. Its protein is CASSQGTTYNEQFF.

This clonotype was recorded only once. This chain uses TRBV12-3 or TRBV12-4 with TRBJ2-5; TRBD2 matches at 13 bases. Trimming cost V 5 bases and J 2 bases; bases outside gene matches: 5. The CDR3 runs to 16 residues. CDR3 nucleotide sequence: TGTGCCAGCAGTCGGACTAGCGGGGGACGTCAAGAGACCCAGTACTTC. It specifies CASSRTSGGRQETQYF.

Notes on this clonotype: This may come from a read error, since a much larger clone is one base off. The chain carries TRBV27 and TRBJ2-1, with a tentative D call TRBD2 (6 bases). CDR3 length: 15 amino acids. The V gene's germline CDR1 is MNHEY and CDR2 SMNVEV (reference sequence). V was cut by 3 bases and J by 13 bases, with 22 bases left in between. CDR3 nucleotides: TGTGCCAGCAGTTTGTCCAGGGAGGTAGGGGAGACCCAGTTCTTC. Amino acids: CASSLSREVGETQFF.

This clonotype was observed once. The rearrangement links TRBV30 to TRBJ1-4; D is uncertain. Germline V CDR1 and CDR2: GTSNPN, SVGIG (reference sequence). The V end was cut by 3 bases, the J end by 0 bases, with 8 bases between. This CDR3 contains 14 residues. The CDR3 region has the DNA TGTGCCTGGAGCGTGGACTCAACTAATGAAAAACTGTTTTTT. Protein sequence: CAWSVDSTNEKLFF.

The chain employs TRBV12-3 or TRBV12-4 and TRBJ2-3, with 8 nucleotides matching TRBD1. After removal of 7 bases from V and 0 bases from J, the junction contained 9 bases not matched to a gene. The CDR3 spans 16 residues. CDR3 DNA sequence: TGTGCCAGCACCAAAGACAGGGGCGATAGCACAGATACGCAGTATTTT. Protein: CASTKDRGDSTDTQYF.

This clonotype was seen a few times. V usage is TRBV29-1 and J usage is TRBJ1-2; 8 nucleotides line up with TRBD1. J lost 8 bases, V lost 4 bases, and 9 bases had no gene match. Germline V lookup: CDR1 SQVTM, CDR2 ANQGSEA. The length of the CDR3 is 13 residues. The CDR3 here is CSVASQGAGGYTF. In DNA, the CDR3 is TGCAGCGTTGCATCGCAGGGGGCGGGAGGCTACACCTTC.